The next 5 T cell receptor beta chains were all read from a single sample in a study of T cells after yellow fever vaccination. Each CDR3 protein is one row after TCRdb ran MiXCR on the 5' RACE reads. This repertoire shows 250,000 or so distinct CDR3 sequences, approximately 3.6% found once; its top ten account for 15% to 20%. The source material was PBMCs, sampled 15 days after the yellow fever booster vaccination. All receptors come from a young man who received the YFV17D yellow fever vaccine.

The sample holds many counts of this clonotype. The V gene is TRBV5-1, the J gene TRBJ1-5, with D hard to call. This CDR3 is 13 amino acids long. CDR1 and CDR2 from the germline V gene are SGHRS and YFSETQ. Between the trimmed V and J ends, which lost 3 bases and 6 bases, there was a span of 10 bases. The CDR3 DNA follows: TGCGCCAGCAGCTGGGATTTTGGTCAGCCCCAGCATTTT. Translation gives CASSWDFGQPQHF.

This clonotype came up many times. This chain uses TRBV4-1 with TRBJ1-4; possible D gene TRBD1, 6 bases. Trimming pared 1 base from V and 16 bases from J, leaving 16 bases between. CDR3 length: 13 residues. CDR1 and CDR2 from the germline V gene are MGHRA and YSYEKL. This CDR3 is CASSQVGPGHPFF. The CDR3 bases are TGCGCCAGCAGCCAAGTGGGACCGGGACATCCGTTTTTT.

This clonotype was detected ten times or more. This sequence joins TRBV20-1 and TRBJ1-6; D remains ambiguous. Per the germline V gene, CDR1 is DFQATT and CDR2 is SNEGSKA (reference sequence). The CDR3 totals 13 residues. Trimming removed 3 bases at V and 8 bases at J, with 11 bases between. The CDR3 region is CSASIPGDSPLHF. CDR3 coding DNA: TGCAGTGCTAGTATTCCTGGGGATTCACCCCTCCACTTT.

This clonotype has a count of ten or more. The chain links TRBV20-1 to TRBJ1-5, with D hard to call. Germline loops: CDR1 DFQATT, CDR2 SNEGSKA (reference sequence). Trimming took off 0 bases at V and 0 bases at J, with 6 bases between the two ends. The length of the CDR3 is 14 residues. CDR3 amino acids: CSAREWVSNQPQHF. The DNA of the CDR3 is TGCAGTGCTAGAGAATGGGTTAGCAATCAGCCCCAGCATTTT.

This clonotype has a count of ten or more. The chain joins TRBV18 to TRBJ2-5; D remains ambiguous. The CDR3 covers 14 residues. V dropped 1 base and J dropped 4 bases, with 10 bases sitting between them. Per germline, CDR1 KGHSH and CDR2 LQKENI. The CDR3 sequence: CASSPQSVGETQYF. CDR3 nucleotide sequence: TGTGCCAGCTCACCACAAAGCGTAGGAGAGACCCAGTACTTC. The variable domain in full, completed from reference TRBV18 and TRBJ2-5, reads NAGVMQNPRHLVRRRGQEARLRCSPMKGHSHVYWYRQLPEEGLKFMVYLQKENIIDESGMPKERFSAEFPKEGPSILRIQQVVRGDSAAYFCASSPQSVGETQYFGPGTRLLVL.